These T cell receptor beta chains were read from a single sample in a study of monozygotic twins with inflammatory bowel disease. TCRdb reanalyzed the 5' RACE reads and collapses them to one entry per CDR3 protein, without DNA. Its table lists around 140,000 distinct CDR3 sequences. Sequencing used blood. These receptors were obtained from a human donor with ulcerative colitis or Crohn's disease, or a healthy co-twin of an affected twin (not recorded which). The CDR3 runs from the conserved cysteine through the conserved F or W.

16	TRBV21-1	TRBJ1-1	CASLPGQGIMNTEAFF
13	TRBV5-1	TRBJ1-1	CASSLGQATEAFF
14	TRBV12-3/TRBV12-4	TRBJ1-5	CASSPTGVNQPQHF
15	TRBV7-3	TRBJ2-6	CASRPAGAGANVLTF
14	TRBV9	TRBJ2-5	CASSVEWLGETQYF
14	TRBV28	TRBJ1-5	CASHSGGDNQPQHF
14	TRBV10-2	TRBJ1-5	CASSDVQVNQPQHF
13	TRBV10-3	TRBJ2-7	CAISAGQGYEQYF
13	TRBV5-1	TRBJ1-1	CASSSYGTNEAFF
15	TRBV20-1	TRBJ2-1	CSAGTSGSSYNEQFF
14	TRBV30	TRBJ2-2	CAWGRGTEAGELFF
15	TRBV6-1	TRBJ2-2	CASTRGGPNTGELFF
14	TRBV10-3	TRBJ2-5	CAISESSGQETQYF
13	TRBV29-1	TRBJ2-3	CSVASGGTDTQYF
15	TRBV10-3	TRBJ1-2	CAISDRALTNYGYTF
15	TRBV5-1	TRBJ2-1	CASSWLSGVGNEQFF